Listed here are 16 T cell receptor beta chains from one sample, sequenced in a study of regulatory T cells in long-lasting Graves disease. Building of the TCR beta libraries involved iRepertoire HTBI primers and Arm-PCR of CDR3 regions. TCRdb called the multiplex PCR reads again in MiXCR, with one record for every CDR3 protein. Counted here are about half a million distinct CDR3 sequences, about 20% occurring once; the ten biggest clones make up roughly 14%. Specified time point: persistent/refractory GD, antithyroid drugs over 5 years with positive TRAb. The TCR library was made from RNA extracted from PBMCs. The sequenced sample was peripheral blood mononuclear cells (PBMCs), obtained when the disease was refractory, from a patient treated with antithyroid drugs. The source of these receptors is a female donor with Graves disease.

This clonotype was seen a handful of times. This chain connects TRBV29-1 to TRBJ2-7; TRBD2 is a possible D gene (6 bases). Germline CDR1 reads SQVTM; CDR2 reads ANQGSEA. V lost 4 bases and J 9 bases, leaving 19 bases between the germline ends. This CDR3 contains 13 residues. This chain's CDR3 is CSVVYDSLAMQYF. The CDR3 coding sequence is TGCAGCGTTGTGTATGACTCCCTAGCGATGCAGTACTTC.

This clonotype came up many times. The rearrangement links TRBV6-1 to TRBJ2-5; the match to TRBD2 covers 8 bases. The V and J ends lost 5 bases and 4 bases, in that order; junction bases with no gene match: 12. Germline CDR1 and CDR2: MNHNS and SASEGT. The CDR3 has 16 residues. CDR3 in amino acids: CASSPSYRGGRETQYF. The CDR3 DNA follows: TGTGCCAGCAGTCCCTCCTATCGGGGGGGGAGAGAGACCCAGTACTTC.

J is TRBJ2-3 and V is TRBV5-1; D unclear. V shed 2 bases and J shed 2 bases, with 12 bases lying between them. The CDR3 totals 15 residues. Germline V gene sequence: CDR1 SGHRS, CDR2 YFSETQ. The CDR3 DNA sequence: TGCGCCAGCAGCTTATTCCACCCCCTCACAGATACGCAGTATTTT. The encoded protein is CASSLFHPLTDTQYF. Variable domain in full (rest from reference TRBV5-1 and TRBJ2-3): KAGVTQTPRYLIKTRGQQVTLSCSPISGHRSVSWYQQTPGQGLQFLFEYFSETQRNKGNFPGRFSGRQFSNSRSEMNVSTLELGDSALYLCASSLFHPLTDTQYFGPGTRLTVL.

In this sample, this clonotype turned up many times. The rearrangement links TRBV5-1 to TRBJ1-1; no firm D call. Trimming removed 0 bases at V and 7 bases at J, with 13 bases between. This CDR3 is 14 amino acids long. Germline V gives CDR1 SGHRS, CDR2 YFSETQ. For the CDR3, the DNA is TGCGCCAGCAGCTTGGAAGGTGTCGGCGGTGAAGCTTTCTTT. It yields the protein CASSLEGVGGEAFF. The variable domain in full, with the rest retrieved from reference TRBV5-1 and TRBJ1-1, is KAGVTQTPRYLIKTRGQQVTLSCSPISGHRSVSWYQQTPGQGLQFLFEYFSETQRNKGNFPGRFSGRQFSNSRSEMNVSTLELGDSALYLCASSLEGVGGEAFFGQGTRLTVV.

This clonotype has more than one count but fewer than ten. The chain combines TRBV6-2 or TRBV6-3 with TRBJ2-7; perhaps TRBD2 as D (5 bases). V lost 7 bases and J 0 bases, leaving 13 bases between the germline ends. In germline, CDR1 is MNHEY, CDR2 SVGEGT. This CDR3 has 14 amino acids. The CDR3 protein is CASITPGDSYEQYF. The CDR3 DNA reads TGTGCCAGCATTACTCCCGGGGACTCCTACGAGCAGTACTTC.

The gene calls are TRBV4-1 and TRBJ2-2; D not certain. V gave up 5 bases and J gave up 5 bases, with 15 bases separating them. Germline V lookup: CDR1 MGHRA, CDR2 YSYEKL. CDR3 length: 15 residues. CDR3 in DNA: TGCGCCAGCAGCTACCAAGCTGGGGTTACCGGGGAGCTGTTTTTT. As protein: CASSYQAGVTGELFF.

This clonotype was counted at least ten times. J is TRBJ2-5 and V is TRBV28, with D perhaps TRBD1 (5 bases). Germline loops: CDR1 MDHEN, CDR2 SYDVKM. V lost 3 bases and J 4 bases, leaving 15 bases between the germline ends. The CDR3 covers 15 residues. CDR3 amino acids: CASSFIAEQGETQYF. The CDR3 bases are TGTGCCAGCAGTTTTATCGCGGAGCAGGGAGAGACCCAGTACTTC. Drawing the rest from reference TRBV28 and TRBJ2-5, the complete variable domain is DVKVTQSSRYLVKRTGEKVFLECVQDMDHENMFWYRQDPGLGLRLIYFSYDVKMKEKGDIPEGYSVSREKKERFSLILESASTNQTSMYLCASSFIAEQGETQYFGPGTRLLVL.

This clonotype was found a few times. The chain has TRBV7-2 and TRBJ2-2; D remains unclear. Deletions cut 3 bases from V and 2 bases from J, with 10 bases between. CDR1 is SGHTA, CDR2 FQGNSA, per germline. This CDR3 has 15 residues. This chain's CDR3 is CASSFRHINTGELFF. In DNA, the CDR3 is TGTGCCAGCAGCTTTAGACACATAAACACCGGGGAGCTGTTTTTT.

This clonotype was detected many times. V usage is TRBV7-2 and J usage is TRBJ2-7; either TRBD1 or TRBD2 may fit D (5 bases each). Trimming left V 5 bases short and J 1 base short, with 15 bases between. CDR1 and CDR2 from the germline V gene are SGHTA and FQGNSA. The CDR3 contains 15 residues. The CDR3 sequence: CASSGSGTPSYEQYF. CDR3 bases: TGTGCCAGCAGCGGCTCCGGGACGCCGTCCTACGAGCAGTACTTC.

This clonotype came up a few times. The chain's CDR3 is CSADDGTLVETQYF. The CDR3 DNA follows: TGCAGCGCTGACGACGGTACTCTTGTAGAGACCCAGTACTTC. This chain uses TRBV29-1 with TRBJ2-5; no clear D. Trimming pared 7 bases from V and 4 bases from J, leaving 19 bases between. The CDR3 is 14 residues long. Germline CDR1 and CDR2: SQVTM and ANQGSEA.

There are many counts of this clonotype. This chain links TRBV28 with TRBJ1-5, with TRBD1 as a possible D gene (6 bases). CDR3 size: 11 residues. CDR1 is MDHEN, CDR2 SYDVKM, per germline. The CDR3 DNA reads as TGTGCAACAGGGACCTCGATGCCCCAGCATTTT. Amino acid sequence: CATGTSMPQHF.

This clonotype was observed at least ten times. This chain connects TRBV7-8 to TRBJ1-2; 8 positions match TRBD1. The CDR3 spans 14 residues. V was pared by 5 bases and J by 9 bases, with 11 bases of the junction left unmatched. CDR1 is SGHVS, CDR2 FQNEAQ, per germline. The CDR3 nucleotides read TGTGCCAGCAGCACACTATCGGACAGGGAGTGCTACACCTTC. The encoded protein is CASSTLSDRECYTF.

This clonotype appeared many times. The chain couples TRBV6-1 to TRBJ2-7; D may be TRBD1 or TRBD2 (6 bases each). CDR3 size: 13 residues. From germline, CDR1 is MNHNS and CDR2 SASEGT. Trimming pared 5 bases from V and 7 bases from J, leaving 15 bases between. CDR3 bases: TGTGCCAGCAGTCCGCGGGACATTTGGGAGCAGTACTTC. It is translated as CASSPRDIWEQYF.

In this sample, this clonotype turned up many times. The V gene is TRBV28, the J gene TRBJ1-2; maybe TRBD1 (5 bases). Germline lookup yields CDR1 MDHEN and CDR2 SYDVKM. The CDR3 length is 14 residues. Trimming took 5 bases from V and 4 from J, leaving 14 bases between them. Here the CDR3 reads CASSHPQVFYGYTF. The CDR3 region has the DNA TGTGCCAGCAGTCACCCACAGGTCTTCTATGGCTACACCTTC.

This clonotype was picked up many times. This chain joins TRBV6-5 and TRBJ2-1; D remains ambiguous. From germline, CDR1 is MNHEY and CDR2 SVGAGI. The CDR3 extends over 11 amino acids. Trimming stripped 2 bases from V and 10 bases from J, with 6 bases between. DNA for the CDR3: TGTGCCAGCAGTTACACGGAGGAGCAGTTCTTC. It translates to CASSYTEEQFF.

This clonotype was counted between two and nine times. This chain connects TRBV30 to TRBJ1-2; D call uncertain. The CDR3 sequence is 11 residues long. The germline CDR1 and CDR2 sequences are GTSNPN and SVGIG (reference sequence). Trimming removed 0 bases from V and 14 bases from J, with 13 bases in between. CDR3 nucleotide sequence: TGTGCCTGGAGTGTACTCCAGGACCAAACCTTC. It yields the protein CAWSVLQDQTF.